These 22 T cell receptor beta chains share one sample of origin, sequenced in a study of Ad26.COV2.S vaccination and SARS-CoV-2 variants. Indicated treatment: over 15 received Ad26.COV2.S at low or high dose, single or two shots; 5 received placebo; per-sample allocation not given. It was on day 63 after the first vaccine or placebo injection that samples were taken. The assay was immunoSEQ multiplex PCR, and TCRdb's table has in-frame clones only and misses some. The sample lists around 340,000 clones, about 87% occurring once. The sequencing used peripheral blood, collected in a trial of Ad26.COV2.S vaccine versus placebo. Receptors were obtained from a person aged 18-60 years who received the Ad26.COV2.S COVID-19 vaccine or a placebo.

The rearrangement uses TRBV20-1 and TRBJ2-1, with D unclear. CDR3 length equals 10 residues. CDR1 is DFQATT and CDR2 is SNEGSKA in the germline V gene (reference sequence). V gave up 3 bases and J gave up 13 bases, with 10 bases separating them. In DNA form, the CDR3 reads TGCAGTGCTAGTGAAGGGCCCCAGTTCTTC. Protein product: CSASEGPQFF.

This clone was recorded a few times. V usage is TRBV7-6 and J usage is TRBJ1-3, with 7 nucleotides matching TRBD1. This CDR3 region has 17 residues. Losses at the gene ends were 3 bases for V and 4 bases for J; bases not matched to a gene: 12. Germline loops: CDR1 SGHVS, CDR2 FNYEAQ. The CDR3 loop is CASSLAQGGAKGNTIYF. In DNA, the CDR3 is TGTGCCAGCAGCTTGGCCCAGGGGGGGGCCAAAGGAAACACCATATATTTT.

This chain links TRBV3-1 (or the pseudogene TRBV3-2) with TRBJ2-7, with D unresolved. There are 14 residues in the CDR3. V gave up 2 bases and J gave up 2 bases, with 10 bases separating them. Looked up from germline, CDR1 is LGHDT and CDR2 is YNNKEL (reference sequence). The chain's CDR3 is CASSQPGHPYEQYF. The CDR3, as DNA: TGTGCCAGCAGCCAACCCGGGCACCCCTACGAGCAGTACTTC.

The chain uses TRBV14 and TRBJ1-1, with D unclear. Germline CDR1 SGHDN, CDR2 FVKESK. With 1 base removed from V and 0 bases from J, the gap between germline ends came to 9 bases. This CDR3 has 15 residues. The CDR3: CASSQVKGMNTEAFF. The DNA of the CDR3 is TGTGCCAGCAGCCAAGTAAAGGGTATGAACACTGAAGCTTTCTTT. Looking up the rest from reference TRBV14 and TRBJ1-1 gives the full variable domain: EAGVTQFPSHSVIEKGQTVTLRCDPISGHDNLYWYRRVMGKEIKFLLHFVKESKQDESGMPNNRFLAERTGGTYSTLKVQPAELEDSGVYFCASSQVKGMNTEAFFGQGTRLTVV.

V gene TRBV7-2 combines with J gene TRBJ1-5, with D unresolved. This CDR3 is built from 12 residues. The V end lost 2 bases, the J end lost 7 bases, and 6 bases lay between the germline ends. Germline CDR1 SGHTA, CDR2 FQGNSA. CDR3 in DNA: TGTGCCAGCAGCTTACTGGGGCAGCCCCAGCATTTT. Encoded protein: CASSLLGQPQHF.

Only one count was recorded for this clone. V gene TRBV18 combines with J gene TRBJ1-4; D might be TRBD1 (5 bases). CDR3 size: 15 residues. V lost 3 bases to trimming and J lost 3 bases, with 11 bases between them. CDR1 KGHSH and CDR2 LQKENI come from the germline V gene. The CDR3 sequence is CASSPARGSNEKLFF. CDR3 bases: TGTGCCAGCTCACCGGCCCGGGGGTCTAATGAAAAACTGTTTTTT.

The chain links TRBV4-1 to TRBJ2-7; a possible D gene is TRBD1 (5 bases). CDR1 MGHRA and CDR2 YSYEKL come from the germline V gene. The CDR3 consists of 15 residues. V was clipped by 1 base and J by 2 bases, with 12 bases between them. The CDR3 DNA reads TGCGCCAGCAGCCAAGGACAGTCTCCTACCTACGAGCAGTACTTC. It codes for CASSQGQSPTYEQYF.

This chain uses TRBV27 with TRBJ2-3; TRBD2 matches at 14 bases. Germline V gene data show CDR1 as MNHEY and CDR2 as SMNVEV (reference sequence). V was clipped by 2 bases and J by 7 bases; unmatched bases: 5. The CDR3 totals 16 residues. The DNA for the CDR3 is TGTGCCAGCAGTTTAACCAGACTAGCGGGAGGGAATACGCAGTATTTT. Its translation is CASSLTRLAGGNTQYF.

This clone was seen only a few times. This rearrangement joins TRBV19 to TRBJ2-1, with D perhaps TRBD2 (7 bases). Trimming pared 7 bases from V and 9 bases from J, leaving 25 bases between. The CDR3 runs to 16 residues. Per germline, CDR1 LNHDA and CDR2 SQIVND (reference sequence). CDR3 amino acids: CASTDSGRGRLAEQFF. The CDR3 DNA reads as TGTGCCAGTACCGACTCGGGGCGGGGGCGCCTGGCTGAGCAGTTCTTC.

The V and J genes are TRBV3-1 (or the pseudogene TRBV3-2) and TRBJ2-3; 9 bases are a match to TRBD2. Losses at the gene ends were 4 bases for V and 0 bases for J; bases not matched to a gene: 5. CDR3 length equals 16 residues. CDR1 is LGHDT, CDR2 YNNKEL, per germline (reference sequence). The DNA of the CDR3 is TGTGCCAGCAGCCTTGAGGGACTAGCAAGCACAGATACGCAGTATTTT. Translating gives CASSLEGLASTDTQYF.

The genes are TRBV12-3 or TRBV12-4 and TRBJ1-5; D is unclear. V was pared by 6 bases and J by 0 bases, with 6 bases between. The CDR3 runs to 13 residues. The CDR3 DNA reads TGTGCCAGCAGCCTGGCTAGCAATCAGCCCCAGCATTTT. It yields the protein CASSLASNQPQHF.

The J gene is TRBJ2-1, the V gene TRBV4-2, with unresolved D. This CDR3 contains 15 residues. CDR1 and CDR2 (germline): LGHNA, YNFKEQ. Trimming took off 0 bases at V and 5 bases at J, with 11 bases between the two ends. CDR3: CASSQDGLADNEQFF. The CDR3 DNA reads TGTGCCAGCAGCCAAGACGGGTTAGCCGACAATGAGCAGTTCTTC.

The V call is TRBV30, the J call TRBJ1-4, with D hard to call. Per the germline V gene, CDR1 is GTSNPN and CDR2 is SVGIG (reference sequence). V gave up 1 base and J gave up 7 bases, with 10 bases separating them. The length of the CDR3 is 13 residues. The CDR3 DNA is TGTGCCTGGAGTGCCAGTGCCCGTGAAAAACTGTTTTTT. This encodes CAWSASAREKLFF. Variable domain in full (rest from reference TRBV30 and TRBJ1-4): SQTIHQWPATLVQPVGSPLSLECTVEGTSNPNLYWYRQAAGRGLQLLFYSVGIGQISSEVPQNLSASRPQDRQFILSSKKLLLSDSGFYLCAWSASAREKLFFGSGTQLSVL.

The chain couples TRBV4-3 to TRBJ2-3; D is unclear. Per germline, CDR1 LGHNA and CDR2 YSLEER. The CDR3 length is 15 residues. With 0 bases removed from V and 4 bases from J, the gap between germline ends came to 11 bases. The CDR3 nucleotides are TGCGCCAGCAGCCAAGAAAGGGTGGCCGCAGATACGCAGTATTTT. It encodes CASSQERVAADTQYF.

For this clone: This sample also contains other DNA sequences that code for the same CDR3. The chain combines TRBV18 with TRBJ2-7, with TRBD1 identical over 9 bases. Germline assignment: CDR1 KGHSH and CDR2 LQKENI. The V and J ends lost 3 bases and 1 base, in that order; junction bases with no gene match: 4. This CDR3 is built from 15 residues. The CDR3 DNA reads TGTGCCAGCTCACCGGGGACAGGGCTTTCCTACGAGCAGTACTTC. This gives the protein CASSPGTGLSYEQYF.

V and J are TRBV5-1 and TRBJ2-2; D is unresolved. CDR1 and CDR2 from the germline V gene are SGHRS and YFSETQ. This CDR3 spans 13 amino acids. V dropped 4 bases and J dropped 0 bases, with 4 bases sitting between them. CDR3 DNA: TGCGCCAGCAGCCGTCCGAACACCGGGGAGCTGTTTTTT. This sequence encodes CASSRPNTGELFF.

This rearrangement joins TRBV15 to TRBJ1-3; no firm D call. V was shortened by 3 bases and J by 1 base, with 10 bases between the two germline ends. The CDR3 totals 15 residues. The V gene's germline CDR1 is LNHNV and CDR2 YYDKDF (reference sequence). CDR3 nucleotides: TGTGCCACCAGCAGGATATTGACTTCTGGAAACACCATATATTTT. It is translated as CATSRILTSGNTIYF.

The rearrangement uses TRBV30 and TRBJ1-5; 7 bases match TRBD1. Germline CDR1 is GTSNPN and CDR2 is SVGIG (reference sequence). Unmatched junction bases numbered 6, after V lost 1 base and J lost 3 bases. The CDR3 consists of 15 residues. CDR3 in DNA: TGTGCCTGGAGTGCCTCGGGACAGTCCAATCAGCCCCAGCATTTT. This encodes CAWSASGQSNQPQHF.

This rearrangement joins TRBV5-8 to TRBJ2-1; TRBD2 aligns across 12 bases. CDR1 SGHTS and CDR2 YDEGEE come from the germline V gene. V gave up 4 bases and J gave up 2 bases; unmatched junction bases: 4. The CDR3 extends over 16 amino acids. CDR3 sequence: CASSRLAGVTYNEQFF. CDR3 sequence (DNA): TGTGCCAGCAGCCGACTAGCGGGAGTGACCTACAATGAGCAGTTCTTC.

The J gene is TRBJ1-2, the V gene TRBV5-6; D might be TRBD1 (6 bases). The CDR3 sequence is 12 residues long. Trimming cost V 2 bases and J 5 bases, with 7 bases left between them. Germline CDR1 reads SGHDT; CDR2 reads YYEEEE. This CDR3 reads CASSFTGYGYTF. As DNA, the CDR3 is TGTGCCAGCAGCTTTACAGGGTATGGCTACACCTTC.

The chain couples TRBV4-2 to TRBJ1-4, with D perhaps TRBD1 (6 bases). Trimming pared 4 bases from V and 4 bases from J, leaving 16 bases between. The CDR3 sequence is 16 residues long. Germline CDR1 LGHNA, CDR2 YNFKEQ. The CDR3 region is CASSPARGQGNEKLFF. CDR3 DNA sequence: TGTGCCAGCAGCCCGGCCAGGGGCCAGGGTAATGAAAAACTGTTTTTT.

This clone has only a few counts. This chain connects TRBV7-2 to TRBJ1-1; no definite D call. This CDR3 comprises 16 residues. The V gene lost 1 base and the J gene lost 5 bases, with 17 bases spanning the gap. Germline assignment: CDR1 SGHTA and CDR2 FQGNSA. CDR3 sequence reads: CASSLVALSFGTEAFF. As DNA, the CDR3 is TGTGCCAGCAGCTTAGTGGCGTTGAGCTTCGGGACTGAAGCTTTCTTT.